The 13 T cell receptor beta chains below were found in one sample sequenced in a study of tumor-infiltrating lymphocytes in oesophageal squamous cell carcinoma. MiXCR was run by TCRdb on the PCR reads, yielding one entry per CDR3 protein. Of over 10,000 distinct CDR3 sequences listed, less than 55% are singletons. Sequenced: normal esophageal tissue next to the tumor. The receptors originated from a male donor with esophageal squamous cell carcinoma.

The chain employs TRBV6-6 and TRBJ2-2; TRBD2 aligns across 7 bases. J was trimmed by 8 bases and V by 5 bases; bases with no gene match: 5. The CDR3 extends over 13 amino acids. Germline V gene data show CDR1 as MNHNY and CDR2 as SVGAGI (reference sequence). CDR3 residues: CASSARTRGELFF. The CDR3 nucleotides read TGTGCCAGCAGTGCCCGGACTAGAGGGGAGCTGTTTTTT.

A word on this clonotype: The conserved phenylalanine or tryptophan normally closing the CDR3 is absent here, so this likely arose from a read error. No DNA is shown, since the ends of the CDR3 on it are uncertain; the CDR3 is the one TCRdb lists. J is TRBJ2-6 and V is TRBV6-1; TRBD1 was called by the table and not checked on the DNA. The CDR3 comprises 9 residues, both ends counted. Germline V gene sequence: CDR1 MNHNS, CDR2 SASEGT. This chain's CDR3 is CASSPPLGG.

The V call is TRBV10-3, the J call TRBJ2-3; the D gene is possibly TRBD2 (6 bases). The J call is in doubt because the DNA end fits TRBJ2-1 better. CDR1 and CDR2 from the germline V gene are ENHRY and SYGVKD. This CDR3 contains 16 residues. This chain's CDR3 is CASRSLTGEGRNEQFF. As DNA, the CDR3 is TGTGCCAGCCGCTCACTGACGGGAGAAGGCCGCAATGAGCAGTTCTTC.

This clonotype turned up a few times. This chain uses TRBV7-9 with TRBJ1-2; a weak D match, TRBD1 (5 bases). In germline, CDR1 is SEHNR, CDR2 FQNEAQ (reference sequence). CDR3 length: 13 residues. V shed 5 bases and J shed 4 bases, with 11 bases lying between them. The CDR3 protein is CASSHGGTYGYTF. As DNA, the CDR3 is TGTGCCAGCAGCCACGGGGGGACCTATGGCTACACCTTC.

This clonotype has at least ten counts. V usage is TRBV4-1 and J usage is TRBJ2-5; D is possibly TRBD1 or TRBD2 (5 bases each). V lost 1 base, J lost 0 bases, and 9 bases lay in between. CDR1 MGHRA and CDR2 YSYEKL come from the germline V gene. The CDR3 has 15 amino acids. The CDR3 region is CASSQVWGYQETQYF. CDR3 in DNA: TGCGCCAGCAGCCAAGTTTGGGGGTACCAAGAGACCCAGTACTTC.

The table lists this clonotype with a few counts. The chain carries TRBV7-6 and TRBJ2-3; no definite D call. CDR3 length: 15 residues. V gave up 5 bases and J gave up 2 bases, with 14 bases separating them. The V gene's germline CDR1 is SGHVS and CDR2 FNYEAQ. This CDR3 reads CASSHYTASTDTQYF. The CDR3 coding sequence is TGTGCCAGCAGCCACTACACGGCCTCCACAGATACGCAGTATTTT.

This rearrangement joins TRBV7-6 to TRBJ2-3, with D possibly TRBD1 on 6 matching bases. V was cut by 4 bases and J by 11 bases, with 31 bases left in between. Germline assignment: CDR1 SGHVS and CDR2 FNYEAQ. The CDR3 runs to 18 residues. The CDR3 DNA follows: TGTGCCAGCAGCTGCCCCAGGGGACGTTGGGTGTTCTACAATGAGCAGTATTTT. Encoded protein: CASSCPRGRWVFYNEQYF.

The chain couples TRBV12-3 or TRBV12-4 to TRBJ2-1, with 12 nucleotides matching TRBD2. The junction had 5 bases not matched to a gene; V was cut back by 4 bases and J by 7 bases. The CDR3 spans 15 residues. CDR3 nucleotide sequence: TGTGCCAGCAGTTCTCTAGCGGGAGGGTGGAATGAGCAGTTCTTC. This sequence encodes CASSSLAGGWNEQFF.

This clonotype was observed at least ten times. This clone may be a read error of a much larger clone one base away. In nucleotides, the CDR3 is TGTGCCAGCAGTGACTATGGGACAGGGGATGAGCAGTACTTC. Amino acids: CASSDYGTGDEQYF. V and J are TRBV25-1 and TRBJ2-7, with 10 bases that match TRBD1. Germline V gene data show CDR1 as MGHDK and CDR2 as SYGVNS. The CDR3 sequence is 14 residues long. Unmatched junction bases numbered 6, after V lost 3 bases and J lost 7 bases.

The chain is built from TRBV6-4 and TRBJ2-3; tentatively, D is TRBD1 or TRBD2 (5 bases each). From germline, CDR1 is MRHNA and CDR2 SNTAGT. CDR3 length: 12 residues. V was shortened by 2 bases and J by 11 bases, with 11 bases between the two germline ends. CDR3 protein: CASSDQGEGQYF. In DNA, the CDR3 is TGTGCCAGCAGTGACCAGGGTGAGGGGCAGTATTTT.

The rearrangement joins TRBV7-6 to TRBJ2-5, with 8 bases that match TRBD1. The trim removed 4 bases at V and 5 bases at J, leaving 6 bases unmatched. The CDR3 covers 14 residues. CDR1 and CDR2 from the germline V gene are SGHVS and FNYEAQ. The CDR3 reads CASSSGTGEETQYF. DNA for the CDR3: TGTGCCAGCAGCTCCGGGACAGGAGAGGAGACCCAGTACTTC.

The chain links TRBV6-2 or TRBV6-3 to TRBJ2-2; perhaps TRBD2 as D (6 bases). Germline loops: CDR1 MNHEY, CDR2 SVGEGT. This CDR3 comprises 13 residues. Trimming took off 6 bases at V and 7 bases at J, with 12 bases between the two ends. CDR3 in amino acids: CASRPGRHGELFF. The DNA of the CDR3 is TGTGCCAGCAGGCCAGGGAGGCACGGGGAGCTGTTTTTT.

In DNA form, the CDR3 reads TGCAGCGCTTTATTCGCGGGAACCTACGAGCAGTACTTC. Protein sequence: CSALFAGTYEQYF. The chain has TRBV20-1 and TRBJ2-3; D may be TRBD2 (6 bases). The J call is in doubt because the DNA end fits TRBJ2-7 better. The length of the CDR3 is 13 residues. The germline CDR1 and CDR2 sequences are DFQATT and SNEGSKA (reference sequence).